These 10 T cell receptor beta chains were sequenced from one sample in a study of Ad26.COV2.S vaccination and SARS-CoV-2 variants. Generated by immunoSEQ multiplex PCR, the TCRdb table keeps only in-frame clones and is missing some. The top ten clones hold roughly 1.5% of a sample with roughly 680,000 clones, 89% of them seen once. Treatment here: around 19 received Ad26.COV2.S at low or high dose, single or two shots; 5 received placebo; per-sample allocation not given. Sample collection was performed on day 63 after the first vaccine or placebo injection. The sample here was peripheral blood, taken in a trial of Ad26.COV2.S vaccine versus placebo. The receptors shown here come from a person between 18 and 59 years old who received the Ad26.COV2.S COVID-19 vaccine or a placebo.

For the CDR3, the DNA is TGTGCCAGCTCACCAATTGAGAGCTCCTACGAGCAGTACTTC. Its protein product is CASSPIESSYEQYF. V and J are TRBV18 and TRBJ2-7; D not resolved. The germline V and J ends were trimmed by 2 bases and 0 bases, with 8 bases remaining between them. This CDR3 spans 14 amino acids. Germline V gene sequence: CDR1 KGHSH, CDR2 LQKENI.

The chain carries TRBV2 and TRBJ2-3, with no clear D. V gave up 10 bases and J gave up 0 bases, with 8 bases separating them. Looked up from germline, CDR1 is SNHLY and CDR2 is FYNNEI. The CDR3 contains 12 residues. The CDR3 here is CATESSTDTQYF. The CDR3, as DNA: TGTGCCACCGAATCTAGCACAGATACGCAGTATTTT.

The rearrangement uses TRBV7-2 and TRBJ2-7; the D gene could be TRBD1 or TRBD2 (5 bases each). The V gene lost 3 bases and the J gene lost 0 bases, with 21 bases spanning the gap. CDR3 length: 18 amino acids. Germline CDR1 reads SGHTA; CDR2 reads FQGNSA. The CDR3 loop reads CASSFSTPGPTSSYEQYF. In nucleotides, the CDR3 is TGTGCCAGCAGCTTCTCAACACCGGGGCCCACTAGCTCCTACGAGCAGTACTTC.

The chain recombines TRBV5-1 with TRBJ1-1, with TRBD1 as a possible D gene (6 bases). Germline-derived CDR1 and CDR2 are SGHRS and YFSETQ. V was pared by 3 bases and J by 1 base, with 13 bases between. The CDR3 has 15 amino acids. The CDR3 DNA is TGCGCCAGCAGCTCAACAGGGAGTCCGAACACTGAAGCTTTCTTT. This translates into CASSSTGSPNTEAFF.

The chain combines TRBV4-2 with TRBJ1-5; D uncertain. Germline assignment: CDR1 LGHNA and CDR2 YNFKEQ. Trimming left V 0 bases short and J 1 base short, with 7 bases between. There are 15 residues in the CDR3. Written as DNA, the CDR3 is TGTGCCAGCAGCCAAGATCTTCCGAGCAATCAGCCCCAGCATTTT. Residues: CASSQDLPSNQPQHF.

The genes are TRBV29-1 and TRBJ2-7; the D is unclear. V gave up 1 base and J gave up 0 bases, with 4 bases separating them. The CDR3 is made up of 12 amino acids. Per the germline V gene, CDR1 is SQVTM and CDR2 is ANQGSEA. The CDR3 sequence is CSVEGPSYEQYF. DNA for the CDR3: TGCAGCGTTGAAGGCCCCTCCTACGAGCAGTACTTC.

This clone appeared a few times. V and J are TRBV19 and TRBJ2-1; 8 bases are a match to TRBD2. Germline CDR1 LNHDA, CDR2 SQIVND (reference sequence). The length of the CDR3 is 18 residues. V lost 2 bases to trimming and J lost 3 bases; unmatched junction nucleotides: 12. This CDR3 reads CASSIPPAAGAGYNEQFF. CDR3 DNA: TGTGCCAGTAGTATACCCCCAGCAGCGGGAGCGGGCTACAATGAGCAGTTCTTC.

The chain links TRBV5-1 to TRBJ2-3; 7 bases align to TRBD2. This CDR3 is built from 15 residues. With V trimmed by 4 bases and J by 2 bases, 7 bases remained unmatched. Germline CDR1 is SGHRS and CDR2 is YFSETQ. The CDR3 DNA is TGCGCCAGCAGCCCAGCCGGGAGGCACACAGATACGCAGTATTTT. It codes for CASSPAGRHTDTQYF.

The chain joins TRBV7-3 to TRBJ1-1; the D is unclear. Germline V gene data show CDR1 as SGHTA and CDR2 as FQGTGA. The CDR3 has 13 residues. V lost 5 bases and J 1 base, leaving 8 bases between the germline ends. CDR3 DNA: TGTGCCAGCAGCGAGGGCCGGAACACTGAAGCTTTCTTT. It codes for CASSEGRNTEAFF.

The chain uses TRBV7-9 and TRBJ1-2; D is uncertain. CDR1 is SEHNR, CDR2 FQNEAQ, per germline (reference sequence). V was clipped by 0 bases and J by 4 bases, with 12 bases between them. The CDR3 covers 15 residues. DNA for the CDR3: TGTGCCAGCAGCTTAGCGGTCTCATCCATCTATGGCTACACCTTC. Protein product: CASSLAVSSIYGYTF. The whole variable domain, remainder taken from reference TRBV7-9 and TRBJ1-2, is DTGVSQNPRHKITKRGQNVTFRCDPISEHNRLYWYRQTLGQGPEFLTYFQNEAQLEKSRLLSDRFSAERPKGSFSTLEIQRTEQGDSAMYLCASSLAVSSIYGYTFGSGTRLTVV.